This T cell receptor (beta chain) comes out of a study of radiotherapy plus CTLA-4 blockade in lung cancer. The V and J ends lost 5 bases and 5 bases, in that order; junction bases with no gene match: 16. The V gene's germline CDR1 is MNHEY and CDR2 SMNVEV (reference sequence). CDR3 length: 17 amino acids. The method was immunoSEQ multiplex PCR; TCRdb's version includes in-frame clones alone and lacks a portion of them. The sample holds 45,000 to 60,000 clones, 82% seen once. The sequence derives from a human donor with non-small cell lung cancer who had stable disease on radiotherapy plus ipilimumab. The input for sequencing was peripheral blood, taken from a patient treated with radiotherapy plus ipilimumab. The chain recombines TRBV27 with TRBJ2-3; TRBD2 matches 7 bases. This CDR3 is CASSPRPSGMRGDTQYF. The CDR3, as DNA: TGTGCCAGCAGTCCTCGCCCTAGCGGAATGCGAGGAGATACGCAGTATTTT.